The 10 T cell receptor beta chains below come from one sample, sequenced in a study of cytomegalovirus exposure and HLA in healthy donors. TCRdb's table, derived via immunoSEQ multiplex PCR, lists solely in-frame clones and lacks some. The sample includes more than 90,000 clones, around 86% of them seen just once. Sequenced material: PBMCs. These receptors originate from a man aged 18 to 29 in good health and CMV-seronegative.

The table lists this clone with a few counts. The CDR3 reads CASSLAGNTEAFF. CDR3 bases: TGTGCCAGCAGCTTAGCCGGGAACACTGAAGCTTTCTTT. The chain carries TRBV11-2 and TRBJ1-1; no clear D. There are 13 residues in the CDR3. Germline CDR1 is SGHAT and CDR2 is FQNNGV. V was trimmed by 1 base and J by 1 base, leaving 4 bases between them.

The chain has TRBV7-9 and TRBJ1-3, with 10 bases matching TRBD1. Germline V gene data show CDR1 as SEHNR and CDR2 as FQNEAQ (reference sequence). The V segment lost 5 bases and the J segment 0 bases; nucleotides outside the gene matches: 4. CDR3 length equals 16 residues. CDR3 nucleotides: TGTGCCAGCAGCGACAGGGGGCCTTACTCTGGAAACACCATATATTTT. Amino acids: CASSDRGPYSGNTIYF.

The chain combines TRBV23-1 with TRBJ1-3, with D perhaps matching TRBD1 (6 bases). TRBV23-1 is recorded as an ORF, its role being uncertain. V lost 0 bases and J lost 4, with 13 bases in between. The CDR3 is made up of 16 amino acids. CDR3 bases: TGCGCCAGCAGTCAATCGAGGGGGACAATCGGAAACACCATATATTTT. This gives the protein CASSQSRGTIGNTIYF.

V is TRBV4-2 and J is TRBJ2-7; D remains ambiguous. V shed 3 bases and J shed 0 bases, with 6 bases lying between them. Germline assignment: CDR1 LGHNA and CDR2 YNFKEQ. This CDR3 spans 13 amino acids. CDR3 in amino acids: CASSQTSSYEQYF. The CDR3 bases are TGTGCCAGCAGCCAGACTTCCTCCTACGAGCAGTACTTC.

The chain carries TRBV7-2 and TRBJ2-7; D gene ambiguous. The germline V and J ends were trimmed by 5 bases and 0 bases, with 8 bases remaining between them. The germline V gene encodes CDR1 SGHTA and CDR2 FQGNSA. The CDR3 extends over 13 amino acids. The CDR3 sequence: CASSRWASYEQYF. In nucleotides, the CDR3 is TGTGCCAGCAGCCGGTGGGCCTCCTACGAGCAGTACTTC.

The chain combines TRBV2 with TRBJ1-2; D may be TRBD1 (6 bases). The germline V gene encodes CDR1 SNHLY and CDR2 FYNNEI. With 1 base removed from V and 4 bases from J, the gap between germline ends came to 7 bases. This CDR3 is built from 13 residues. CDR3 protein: CASSEGRGYGYTF. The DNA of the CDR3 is TGTGCCAGCAGTGAAGGCAGGGGCTATGGCTACACCTTC. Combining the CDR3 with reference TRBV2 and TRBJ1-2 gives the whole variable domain EPEVTQTPSHQVTQMGQEVILRCVPISNHLYFYWYRQILGQKVEFLVSFYNNEISEKSEIFDDQFSVERPDGSNFTLKIRSTKLEDSAMYFCASSEGRGYGYTFGSGTRLTVV.

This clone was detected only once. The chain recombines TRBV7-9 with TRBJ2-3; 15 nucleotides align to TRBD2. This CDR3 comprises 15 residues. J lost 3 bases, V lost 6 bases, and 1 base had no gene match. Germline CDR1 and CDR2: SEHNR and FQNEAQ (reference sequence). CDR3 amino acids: CASRGLAGGTDTQYF. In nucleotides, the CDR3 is TGTGCCAGCAGGGGACTAGCGGGAGGAACAGATACGCAGTATTTT.

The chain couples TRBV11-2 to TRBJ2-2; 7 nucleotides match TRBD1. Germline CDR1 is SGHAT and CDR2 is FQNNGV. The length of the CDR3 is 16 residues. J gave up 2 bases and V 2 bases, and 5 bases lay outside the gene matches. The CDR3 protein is CASSLSTGRNTGELFF. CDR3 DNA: TGTGCCAGCAGCTTATCGACAGGGCGTAACACCGGGGAGCTGTTTTTT.

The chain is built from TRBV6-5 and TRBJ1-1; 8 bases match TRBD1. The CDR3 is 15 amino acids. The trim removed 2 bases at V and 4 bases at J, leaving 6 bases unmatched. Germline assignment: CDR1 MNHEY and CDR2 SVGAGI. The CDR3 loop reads CASSYTTGGGTEAFF. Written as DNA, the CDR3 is TGTGCCAGCAGTTACACCACAGGGGGGGGCACTGAAGCTTTCTTT.

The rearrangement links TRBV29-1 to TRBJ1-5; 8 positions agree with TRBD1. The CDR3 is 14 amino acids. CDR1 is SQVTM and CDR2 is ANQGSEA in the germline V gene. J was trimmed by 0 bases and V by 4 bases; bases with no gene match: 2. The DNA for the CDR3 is TGCAGCGTTGGGGACAGGTATAGCAATCAGCCCCAGCATTTT. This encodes CSVGDRYSNQPQHF.